The 27 T cell receptor beta chains given below trace back to one sample, sequenced in a study of blood T cells in healthy people across ages. Alongside a J-beta primer mix, a sample-barcoded 5' primer served in a second PCR lasting about 7 to 12 cycles. TCRdb recomputed calls from the 5' RACE reads with MiXCR, one row per CDR3 protein. The sample carries some 760,000 distinct CDR3 sequences, just under 25% recorded once. These data also formed part of another study, on T cells of mothers and their children.

Sequencing was done on a sample of blood. The source is a boy younger than 18 in good health.

This clonotype was seen a few times. The V gene is TRBV29-1, the J gene TRBJ1-1; a possible D gene is TRBD1 (5 bases). The germline V and J ends were trimmed by 8 bases and 1 base, with 14 bases remaining between them. Germline V gives CDR1 SQVTM, CDR2 ANQGSEA. This CDR3 comprises 13 residues. Written as DNA, the CDR3 is TGCAGCATCTTTGGGACGGAGAACACTGAAGCTTTCTTT. Translation gives CSIFGTENTEAFF.

The V gene is TRBV5-1, the J gene TRBJ2-5; 7 bases line up with TRBD2. Per germline, CDR1 SGHRS and CDR2 YFSETQ. Trimming took 0 bases from V and 5 from J; bases not matched to a gene: 7. The CDR3 sequence is 15 residues long. In DNA, the CDR3 is TGCGCCAGCAGCTTGGAGAGCGGGGCCTTGGAGACCCAGTACTTC. Its translation is CASSLESGALETQYF.

This clonotype showed up many times. The J gene is TRBJ2-5, the V gene TRBV7-9; 8 bases align to TRBD1. CDR3 size: 14 residues. V shed 5 bases, J shed 5 bases, and the junction held 7 bases outside the gene matches. The V gene's germline CDR1 is SEHNR and CDR2 FQNEAQ (reference sequence). Here the CDR3 reads CASSPRTGKETQYF. CDR3 bases: TGTGCCAGCAGCCCTCGGACAGGGAAGGAGACCCAGTACTTC.

V and J are TRBV6-5 and TRBJ1-2; perhaps TRBD1 as D (6 bases). Trimming stripped 5 bases from V and 7 bases from J, with 11 bases between. This CDR3 is built from 12 residues. CDR1 is MNHEY, CDR2 SVGAGI, per germline. The CDR3 region is CASSDRLSGYTF. The CDR3 DNA reads as TGTGCCAGCAGTGACAGGCTGAGTGGCTACACCTTC.

The chain couples TRBV9 to TRBJ2-5, with 8 bases identical to TRBD2. The J call is uncertain, as TRBJ2-7 better fits the DNA end. There are 14 residues in the CDR3. Per germline, CDR1 SGDLS and CDR2 YYNGEE. CDR3 nucleotide sequence: TGTGCCAGCAGCGTAGCAAGCGGGGGCTACGAGCAGTACTTC. It encodes CASSVASGGYEQYF.

The chain carries TRBV14 and TRBJ2-2, with D perhaps being TRBD1 or TRBD2 (6 bases each). The V gene's germline CDR1 is SGHDN and CDR2 FVKESK. The V and J ends lost 4 bases and 3 bases respectively, with 12 bases between them. The CDR3 has 15 residues. In DNA form, the CDR3 reads TGTGCCAGCAGCCCTGCGGGACACTACACCGGGGAGCTGTTTTTT. Translating gives CASSPAGHYTGELFF.

The chain is built from TRBV20-1 and TRBJ2-1, with 7 bases lining up with TRBD1. The CDR3 is 15 amino acids. The V gene's germline CDR1 is DFQATT and CDR2 SNEGSKA (reference sequence). J was trimmed by 5 bases and V by 1 base; bases with no gene match: 8. CDR3 residues: CSARVRDSGNNEQFF. The CDR3 coding sequence is TGCAGTGCTAGAGTAAGGGACAGCGGAAACAATGAGCAGTTCTTC.

This clonotype has a handful of counts. The chain has TRBV29-1 and TRBJ2-1; D possibly corresponds to TRBD2 (5 bases). The germline V gene has CDR1 SQVTM and CDR2 ANQGSEA. The CDR3 is 15 amino acids. Trimming shortened V by 6 bases and J by 0 bases, and 15 bases separated the two germline ends. The CDR3 bases are TGCAGCGTGCCCAGGACTCTAAGCTCCTACAATGAGCAGTTCTTC. As protein: CSVPRTLSSYNEQFF.

Here the CDR3 DNA reads TGTGCCAGCAGTTTATCGGGCGGCTACACCTTC. Amino acid sequence: CASSLSGGYTF. This chain uses TRBV28 with TRBJ1-2; D remains unclear. Germline V gives CDR1 MDHEN, CDR2 SYDVKM. CDR3 length: 11 residues. V shed 1 base and J shed 8 bases, with 5 bases lying between them.

This clonotype was counted a few times. The chain is built from TRBV29-1 and TRBJ1-2, with D hard to call. The CDR3 loop spans 11 amino acids. V was cut by 7 bases and J by 8 bases, with 14 bases left in between. Germline CDR1 and CDR2: SQVTM and ANQGSEA. CDR3: CSGDPPGGYTF. In DNA form, the CDR3 reads TGCAGCGGAGACCCCCCGGGGGGCTACACCTTC.

The chain is built from TRBV7-9 and TRBJ2-1, with D possibly matching TRBD2 (5 bases). CDR1 and CDR2 (germline): SEHNR, FQNEAQ (reference sequence). CDR3 length: 16 amino acids. V dropped 8 bases and J dropped 4 bases, with 21 bases sitting between them. CDR3: CASPLDEGVPYNEQFF. The CDR3, as DNA: TGTGCCAGCCCCTTAGACGAGGGAGTTCCGTACAATGAGCAGTTCTTC.

A few counts support this clonotype. V and J are TRBV19 and TRBJ2-4; 7 nucleotides match TRBD1. Germline V CDR1 and CDR2: LNHDA, SQIVND (reference sequence). V lost 4 bases to trimming and J lost 8 bases; unmatched junction nucleotides: 5. This CDR3 has 13 residues. The CDR3 coding sequence is TGTGCCAGTAGTAGCGACAGGGAACACATTCAGTACTTC. Its protein product is CASSSDREHIQYF.

This clonotype was seen a handful of times. The chain has TRBV4-3 and TRBJ1-4; D possibly corresponds to TRBD1 (6 bases). The V end was cut by 1 base, the J end by 8 bases, with 17 bases between. Per the germline V gene, CDR1 is LGHNA and CDR2 is YSLEER. The CDR3 length is 16 residues. The CDR3 DNA is TGCGCCAGCAGCCAAGGCTTGTCGGGGGCCTGGGAAAAACTGTTTTTT. Its translation is CASSQGLSGAWEKLFF.

This clonotype was detected a few times. The rearrangement links TRBV6-1 to TRBJ1-5; no definite D call. Germline V gene lookup returns CDR1 MNHNS and CDR2 SASEGT. The CDR3 sequence is 12 residues long. Trimming pared 1 base from V and 5 bases from J, leaving 3 bases between. CDR3 sequence reads: CASSEEYQPQHF. Here the CDR3 DNA reads TGTGCCAGCAGTGAAGAATATCAGCCCCAGCATTTT.

This chain uses TRBV12-3 or TRBV12-4 with TRBJ2-1; TRBD2 matches 11 bases. V trimming: 3 bases; J trimming: 9 bases; junction bases outside the gene matches: 7. The CDR3 totals 15 residues. CDR3 amino acids: CASSFIAGGPGEQFF. As DNA, the CDR3 is TGTGCCAGCAGTTTCATAGCGGGAGGGCCTGGTGAGCAGTTCTTC.

This clonotype turned up a few times. The rearrangement uses TRBV25-1 and TRBJ2-7; D is unresolved. Between the trimmed V and J ends, which lost 2 bases and 7 bases, there was a span of 9 bases. The CDR3 loop spans 12 amino acids. The germline V gene encodes CDR1 MGHDK and CDR2 SYGVNS. CDR3 sequence reads: CASSEALREQYF. CDR3 coding DNA: TGTGCCAGCAGTGAAGCCCTCAGGGAGCAGTACTTC.

At least ten counts were recorded for this clonotype. The J gene is TRBJ2-7, the V gene TRBV5-1, with D maybe TRBD2 (5 bases). This CDR3 contains 14 residues. The germline V gene encodes CDR1 SGHRS and CDR2 YFSETQ. With 0 bases removed from V and 3 bases from J, the gap between germline ends came to 10 bases. DNA for the CDR3: TGCGCCAGCAGCTTGGTTCCTAGCAGCTACGAGCAGTACTTC. Its protein is CASSLVPSSYEQYF.

The chain links TRBV7-3 to TRBJ2-3; no clear D gene. The CDR3 has 15 residues. Trimming took off 0 bases at V and 1 base at J, with 8 bases between the two ends. Per germline, CDR1 SGHTA and CDR2 FQGTGA. The DNA for the CDR3 is TGTGCCAGCAGCTTAACAGGGTCCCGCACAGATACGCAGTATTTT. It encodes CASSLTGSRTDTQYF.

This clonotype appeared a few times. The CDR3 spells CASSESSGGARETQYF. DNA of the CDR3: TGCGCCAGCAGTGAGTCTAGCGGGGGGGCACGGGAGACCCAGTACTTC. The chain joins TRBV10-2 to TRBJ2-5; 11 positions match TRBD2. The CDR3 is 16 residues long. Trimming removed 0 bases from V and 5 bases from J; junction bases left unmatched: 5. The V gene's germline CDR1 is WSHSY and CDR2 SAAADI.

This clonotype came up many times. The chain couples TRBV29-1 to TRBJ2-4; D gene uncertain. Per germline, CDR1 SQVTM and CDR2 ANQGSEA. V gave up 6 bases and J gave up 7 bases, with 10 bases separating them. The CDR3 is 11 amino acids. The chain's CDR3 is CSVGPGNIQYF. DNA for the CDR3: TGCAGCGTGGGCCCCGGGAACATTCAGTACTTC.

The chain carries TRBV24-1 and TRBJ1-5; 7 bases match TRBD1. The germline V gene encodes CDR1 KGHDR and CDR2 SFDVKD. V trimming: 3 bases; J trimming: 4 bases; junction bases outside the gene matches: 5. This CDR3 is built from 15 residues. CDR3 amino acids: CATSDPGTDNQPQHF. CDR3 bases: TGTGCCACCAGTGATCCCGGGACAGATAATCAGCCCCAGCATTTT.

This clonotype turned up a few times. The chain combines TRBV6-2 or TRBV6-3 with TRBJ2-5; weak D call: TRBD2 (6 bases). CDR1 MNHEY and CDR2 SVGEGT come from the germline V gene. CDR3 size: 15 residues. Deletions cut 2 bases from V and 1 base from J, with 11 bases between. The CDR3 here is CASSYVAGLQETQYF. In DNA, the CDR3 is TGTGCCAGCAGTTACGTGGCGGGGCTCCAAGAGACCCAGTACTTC.

This clonotype came up a few times. The J gene is TRBJ2-2, the V gene TRBV7-2; 9 bases align to TRBD2. The CDR3 has 16 residues. With V trimmed by 2 bases and J by 4 bases, 5 bases remained unmatched. CDR1 is SGHTA, CDR2 FQGNSA, per germline. The CDR3 spells CASSLTGLASTGELFF. CDR3 DNA sequence: TGTGCCAGCAGCTTAACTGGACTAGCGAGCACCGGGGAGCTGTTTTTT.

The chain recombines TRBV9 with TRBJ2-5; a possible D gene is TRBD2 (5 bases). The CDR3 runs 17 residues. V gave up 3 bases and J gave up 0 bases, with 18 bases separating them. CDR1 and CDR2 (germline): SGDLS, YYNGEE. The CDR3 nucleotides are TGTGCCAGCAGCGCCCGTCCTAACTCGGGGTACCAAGAGACCCAGTACTTC. Its protein is CASSARPNSGYQETQYF.

This clonotype was observed a few times. The chain couples TRBV12-5 to TRBJ1-3; D remains ambiguous. V lost 7 bases to trimming and J lost 0 bases, with 10 bases between them. The CDR3 is made up of 14 amino acids. CDR1 and CDR2 from the germline V gene are LGHNT and FRNRAP. CDR3 in DNA: TGTGCTAGTGTTTCGCCGCGCTCTGGAAACACCATATATTTT. It codes for CASVSPRSGNTIYF.

This chain links TRBV5-8 with TRBJ2-1, with 8 bases identical to TRBD2. Looked up from germline, CDR1 is SGHTS and CDR2 is YDEGEE. Trimming cost V 3 bases and J 7 bases; bases outside gene matches: 9. The CDR3 loop spans 15 amino acids. The CDR3 loop reads CASSYLLTGGNEQFF. The CDR3 DNA reads TGTGCCAGCAGCTACCTACTAACGGGGGGGAATGAGCAGTTCTTC.

The chain combines TRBV7-2 with TRBJ1-2, with a tentative D call TRBD1 (6 bases). From germline, CDR1 is SGHTA and CDR2 FQGNSA. V was pared by 4 bases and J by 10 bases, with 16 bases between. CDR3 size: 13 residues. The DNA of the CDR3 is TGTGCCAGCAGCTCGACCGGGGGCTTAGACTACACCTTC. Protein: CASSSTGGLDYTF.